This TCR beta chain was recorded in a study of cytomegalovirus exposure and HLA in healthy donors. Whole-study findings and limits: For cytomegalovirus status, the classifier reportedly gave diagnoses with high specificity and sensitivity. For TCR beta chains, V- and J-gene trimming was later linked to a missense DCLRE1C variant. In a later analysis, at a false discovery rate of 0.05, approximately 15,000 TCR beta sequences matched HLA alleles.

Of note for this clone: What it recognizes is unknown.

This PCR relied on a set of 60 Vbeta primers and 13 Jbeta primers. Sequencing was performed with immunoSEQ multiplex PCR; in TCRdb, only in-frame clones are kept and a portion is missing. The specimen's table records 130,000 or so clones. Germline-derived CDR1 and CDR2 are MNHEY and SVGAGI. Trimming removed 1 base from V and 4 bases from J, with 13 bases in between. The CDR3 covers 15 residues. The sequenced material came from PBMCs. This chain uses TRBV6-5 with TRBJ2-5; maybe TRBD2 (5 bases). This sequence originates from a woman under 30 in good health and CMV-seronegative. The CDR3 here is CASSYLSSRGETQYF. The DNA of the CDR3 is TGTGCCAGCAGTTACTTATCAAGCCGGGGAGAGACCCAGTACTTC.